This TCR beta chain was obtained from a study of T-cell reconstitution after alpha-beta-depleted transplantation in children. Preparation of the TCRbeta library involved a method that used unique molecular identifiers. TCRdb itself ran the PCR reads through MiXCR, one entry per CDR3 protein. The sample has fewer than 400,000 distinct CDR3 sequences, roughly 21% seen once. V dropped 2 bases and J dropped 8; count of bases not matched to a gene: 7. Germline values: CDR1 MNHEY, CDR2 SMNVEV (reference sequence). This CDR3 is 17 amino acids long. This sequence joins TRBV27 and TRBJ2-1; TRBD2 agrees at 15 bases. Sequences were derived from PBMCs from the stem cell graft donor, sampled from the stem cell graft. This clonotype was sampled from a human donor who donated a stem cell graft to a child with acute myeloid leukemia. The CDR3 sequence: CASSLRTSGRAWDEQFF. The CDR3 DNA follows: TGTGCCAGCAGTTTAAGGACTAGCGGGAGGGCCTGGGATGAGCAGTTCTTC.